This TCR beta chain was captured in a study of blood T cell repertoires in COVID-19. In the study overall: Samples taken during acute and convalescent COVID-19 were collected in the United States, Italy and Spain. PBMCs, B-cell-depleted T cells, or T cells provided the cDNA or gDNA that made up the material.

The assay was immunoSEQ multiplex PCR, and TCRdb's table has in-frame clones only and misses some. Counted here are 250,000 to 350,000 clones, about 81% occurring once; the ten biggest clones make up roughly 1.5%. The V gene's germline CDR1 is MDHEN and CDR2 SYDVKM. Trimming took off 7 bases at V and 0 bases at J, with 4 bases between the two ends. CDR3 length: 12 amino acids. The TCR sequence derives from a human donor with COVID-19, enrolled during active disease. The donor label of this sample is uncertain. Source material: peripheral blood. J is TRBJ1-3 and V is TRBV28; no firm D call. The CDR3 sequence: CASKSSGNTIYF. CDR3 coding DNA: TGTGCCAGCAAGAGCTCTGGAAACACCATATATTTT.